This is a list of T cell receptor beta chains from one sample in a study of blood T cell repertoires in COVID-19. Using immunoSEQ multiplex PCR, the repertoire was profiled, and TCRdb retains in-frame clones only, with some absent. The sample shows about 79,000 clones, around 90% of them seen only once. Input material: peripheral blood. The receptors here all came from a man aged 45-65 years with active COVID-19. CDR3s include the opening cysteine and the closing phenylalanine or tryptophan. A D gene is named only where the DNA matches it firmly. Clone sizes are given selectively: once, few, many, or a class where the clone is expanded.

d_gene	abundance	v_gene	j_gene	CDR3nt	CDR3aa
NA	NA	TRBV15	TRBJ1-3	TGTGCCACCAGCAGAGACCGAGACACCATATATTTT	CATSRDRDTIYF
TRBD1	NA	TRBV11-3	TRBJ2-7	TGTGCCAGCAGCTCACCGGGACAGGGGGACGAGCAGTACTTC	CASSSPGQGDEQYF
TRBD1	once	TRBV6-5	TRBJ2-7	TGTGCCAGCTGCCCAGGGGGCGGCTACGAGCAGTACTTC	CASCPGGGYEQYF
TRBD2	NA	TRBV5-1	TRBJ2-1	TGCGCCAGCAGCCCAACTAGCGGGGGCTCCTACAATGAGCAGTTCTTC	CASSPTSGGSYNEQFF
TRBD1	NA	TRBV6-2/TRBV6-3	TRBJ2-7	TGTGCCAGCAGTTACTCCCCCCCGGACAGGGGAGCCTACGAGCAGTACTTC	CASSYSPPDRGAYEQYF
TRBD1	NA	TRBV19	TRBJ2-3	TGTGCCACCTGCGAGACAGGGGTAAGCACAGATACGCAGTATTTT	CATCETGVSTDTQYF
TRBD2	NA	TRBV18	TRBJ2-5	TGTGCCAGCTCGCTGACTAGCGAGAGGGAGACCCAGTACTTC	CASSLTSERETQYF
NA	NA	TRBV7-8	TRBJ1-2	TGTGCCAGCAGCACCGTGAAGGGGGAGCTATACTATGGCTACACCTTC	CASSTVKGELYYGYTF
TRBD1	once	TRBV4-3	TRBJ1-1	TGCGCCAGCAGCCAAGATTTGCCGGGACAGGGACACACTGAAGCTTTCTTT	CASSQDLPGQGHTEAFF
NA	NA	TRBV6-4	TRBJ2-2	TGTGCCAGCAGTGACCCAGACAGGGGAGGGACCGGGGAGCTGTTTTTT	CASSDPDRGGTGELFF
TRBD1	NA	TRBV29-1	TRBJ2-7	TGCAGCGTTAAGACAGGGGGGGCCTACGAGCAGTACTTC	CSVKTGGAYEQYF
NA	NA	TRBV10-1	TRBJ2-1	TGCGCCAGCAGTGAGTCGAGCCTACAGTACAATGAGCAGTTCTTC	CASSESSLQYNEQFF
NA	once	TRBV20-1	TRBJ1-1	TGCAGTGCTAGTAAGGGGAGGCGGACTGAAGCTTTCTTT	CSASKGRRTEAFF
TRBD2	once	TRBV7-2	TRBJ2-1	TGTGCCAGCAGAGCGGGGGGTCCCTCCTACAATGAGCAGTTCTTC	CASRAGGPSYNEQFF
NA	NA	TRBV3-1/TRBV3-2	TRBJ2-7	TGTGCCAGCAGCACGGCGGTTACCTACGAGCAGTACTTC	CASSTAVTYEQYF
TRBD2	NA	TRBV7-9	TRBJ2-5	TGTGCCAGCAGCTCATTATCGGGACTAGCGGGACAAGAGACCCAGTACTTC	CASSSLSGLAGQETQYF
TRBD2	once	TRBV3-1/TRBV3-2	TRBJ2-7	TGTGCCAGCAGCCAAGCGACTAGCGGGGGAGGAGAGCAGTACTTC	CASSQATSGGGEQYF
NA	NA	TRBV6-5	TRBJ1-5	TGTGCCAGCAGCCCAGCGTGGAGCGGCAATCAGCCCCAGCATTTT	CASSPAWSGNQPQHF
TRBD1	once	TRBV11-2	TRBJ1-1	TGTGCCAGCAGCTTATGGGGACAGCAGATGAACACTGAAGCTTTCTTT	CASSLWGQQMNTEAFF
NA	NA	TRBV19	TRBJ2-1	TGTGCCAGTCGTGGACTGTCCTACAATGAGCAGTTCTTC	CASRGLSYNEQFF
TRBD2	NA	TRBV7-3	TRBJ2-3	TGTGCCAGCAGCCTCACGGGGGGGCAGGCAGATACGCAGTATTTT	CASSLTGGQADTQYF
TRBD2	NA	TRBV29-1	TRBJ2-1	TGCAGCACCAGAGAGGGACTAGACTACAATGAGCAGTTCTTC	CSTREGLDYNEQFF
NA	NA	TRBV28	TRBJ1-2	TGTGCCAGCAGTCGGGGTAACTATGGCTACACCTTC	CASSRGNYGYTF
NA	NA	TRBV5-1	TRBJ2-5	TGCGCCAGCAGCTTGGGCGGCGGGCAAGAGACCCAGTACTTC	CASSLGGGQETQYF
TRBD2	NA	TRBV7-9	TRBJ2-1	TGTGCCAGCAGCCCGCGCACTAGCGGGGGACCCTACAATGAGCAGTTCTTC	CASSPRTSGGPYNEQFF
NA	NA	TRBV6-2/TRBV6-3	TRBJ1-6	TGTGCCAGCAGCCCCCTTAATGAGGGTGGAGCACCCCTCCACTTT	CASSPLNEGGAPLHF
TRBD2	NA	TRBV18	TRBJ2-3	TGTGCCAGCTCACGGGCCGGGGGACTAGCAGGCACAGATACGCAGTATTTT	CASSRAGGLAGTDTQYF
NA	NA	TRBV6-5	TRBJ2-1	TGTGCCAGCAGTCCGACCCCCGGGACTCGGAAGTTCTTC	CASSPTPGTRKFF
TRBD1	NA	TRBV24-1	TRBJ1-4	TGTGCCACCAGTGATGCGACAGGGGGCCGGGAAAAACTGTTTTTT	CATSDATGGREKLFF
NA	NA	TRBV28	TRBJ1-6	TGTGCCAGCAACAAAGGCAGGGGAAATTCACCCCTCCACTTT	CASNKGRGNSPLHF
NA	NA	TRBV7-2	TRBJ2-1	TGTGCCAGCAGCGCGGGTCAGTTCCGTGAGCAGTTCTTC	CASSAGQFREQFF
TRBD1	NA	TRBV3-1/TRBV3-2	TRBJ1-2	TGTGCCAGCAGCAGGACAGGGGGCACAAGTGGCTACACCTTC	CASSRTGGTSGYTF
TRBD1	NA	TRBV19	TRBJ1-1	TGTGCCAGTAGTATCGACAGGGGGACCCACGACTCCGTTTTCTTT	CASSIDRGTHDSVFF
NA	NA	TRBV7-9	TRBJ1-4	TGTGCCAGCAGTCCTGTAGCGAGGGCTGAAAAACTGTTTTTT	CASSPVARAEKLFF
NA	NA	TRBV19	TRBJ2-3	TGTGCCAGTAGGGACTCATTCAGCACAGATACGCAGTATTTT	CASRDSFSTDTQYF
TRBD2	NA	TRBV6-1	TRBJ2-7	TGTGCCAGCAGTGAGGCTAGCGGGGCTTACGAGCAGTACTTC	CASSEASGAYEQYF
TRBD1	NA	TRBV6-1	TRBJ1-6	TGTGCCAGCAGTGACCTTACGACAGGGGAGGTGTCACCCCTCCACTTT	CASSDLTTGEVSPLHF
NA	NA	TRBV19	TRBJ1-1	TGTGCCAGTAGTTTCAGAGAGAGGTCGAGGACTGAAGCTTTCTTT	CASSFRERSRTEAFF
NA	NA	TRBV5-1	TRBJ1-4	TGCGCCAGCTACCTTGGGCCAGCAACTAATGAAAAACTGTTTTTT	CASYLGPATNEKLFF
TRBD1	NA	TRBV7-9	TRBJ1-4	TGTGCCAGCAGCGACCGGGACAGAAATGAAAAACTGTTTTTT	CASSDRDRNEKLFF
TRBD2	NA	TRBV3-1/TRBV3-2	TRBJ2-2	TGTGCCAGCAGCCAAGATCCGGGACTAGAGAACACCGGGGAGCTGTTTTTT	CASSQDPGLENTGELFF
NA	NA	TRBV2	TRBJ2-6	TGTGCCAGCACTAGAGATGGTGCCTCTGGGGCCAACGTCCTGACTTTC	CASTRDGASGANVLTF
TRBD1	NA	TRBV9	TRBJ2-7	TGTGCCAGCAGCCCCCGGACAGGCTCTAACGAGCAGTACTTC	CASSPRTGSNEQYF
TRBD1	few	TRBV11-3	TRBJ2-2	TGTGCCAGCAGCTTAGGGATACCTTGGGACAGGCCTATGACCGGGGAGCTGTTTTTT	CASSLGIPWDRPMTGELFF
TRBD2	NA	TRBV3-1/TRBV3-2	TRBJ2-1	TGTGCCAGCAGCCACCCCCCGGGACTAGCGTACAATGAGCAGTTCTTC	CASSHPPGLAYNEQFF
NA	NA	TRBV6-5	TRBJ1-1	TGTGCCAGCAGTTACGACCCTAACAGGGCCACTGAAGCTTTCTTT	CASSYDPNRATEAFF
TRBD1	NA	TRBV6-5	TRBJ1-1	TGTGCCAGCGCGGGGCAGGGGGCGAATACTGAAGCTTTCTTT	CASAGQGANTEAFF
NA	NA	TRBV27	TRBJ2-7	TGTGCCAGCAGTTCAGGGTACATTAGGAACGAGCAGTACTTC	CASSSGYIRNEQYF
NA	once	TRBV7-3	TRBJ2-3	TGTGCCAGCAGCTCTAGAGGGAGCACAGATACGCAGTATTTT	CASSSRGSTDTQYF
NA	NA	TRBV6-5	TRBJ1-1	TGTGCCAGCAGTTACTCACTGCAGGACACTGAAGCTTTCTTT	CASSYSLQDTEAFF
NA	NA	TRBV9	TRBJ1-2	TGTGCCAGCAGCGTAGCCGGGACACCCTATGGCTACACCTTC	CASSVAGTPYGYTF
NA	NA	TRBV18	TRBJ2-7	TGTGCCTGCTCTGGGGGGGGGCGGGGTCCGCCGGGACCCCGGGACGAGCAGTACTTC	CACSGGGRGPPGPRDEQYF
TRBD2	NA	TRBV6-5	TRBJ2-7	TGTGCCAGCCCGGGGGGAGCGACTCCCTCCAACGAGCAGTACTTC	CASPGGATPSNEQYF
TRBD2	NA	TRBV27	TRBJ2-1	TGTGCCAGCAGCATCGAGGGACTAGCGGAAACCTACAATGAGCAGTTCTTC	CASSIEGLAETYNEQFF
TRBD1	once	TRBV28	TRBJ1-1	TGTGCCAGCACTCGAGACAGGGTAGCTGAAGCTTTCTTT	CASTRDRVAEAFF